A single sample gave rise to the 14 T cell receptor beta chains below, sequenced in a study of T cell repertoires in cytomegalovirus infection. TCRdb reanalysed the reads using MiXCR and keeps one entry per CDR3 protein. This sample has 100,000 to 150,000 distinct CDR3 sequences, with 8.8% found just once. The specimen sequenced was PBMCs. These receptors came from a human donor in good health (CMV status not recorded). Some clones in this sample may be carry-over from other donors' samples.

The chain couples TRBV18 to TRBJ1-1, with no clear D. V was clipped by 3 bases and J by 2 bases, with 10 bases between them. Per the germline V gene, CDR1 is KGHSH and CDR2 is LQKENI. The CDR3 extends over 14 amino acids. The CDR3 DNA reads as TGTGCCAGCTCACCTCCCCCAGGAAACACTGAAGCTTTCTTT. Translated: CASSPPPGNTEAFF.

This clonotype was counted many times. The genes are TRBV19 and TRBJ1-4; D perhaps matches TRBD1 (6 bases). Germline V gene sequence: CDR1 LNHDA, CDR2 SQIVND (reference sequence). V lost 6 bases and J lost 7, with 18 bases in between. The CDR3 is 15 amino acids. The CDR3 DNA reads as TGTGCCAGTAGAACCGCGGGGGCGTATGGTGAAAAACTGTTTTTT. Protein sequence: CASRTAGAYGEKLFF.

Ten or more counts support this clonotype. The chain carries TRBV6-5 and TRBJ2-3; D call uncertain. Between the trimmed V and J ends, which lost 6 bases and 3 bases, there was a span of 16 bases. The germline gives CDR1 MNHEY, CDR2 SVGAGI. The CDR3 extends over 15 amino acids. The CDR3 DNA reads as TGTGCCAGCAGGAACTCCCTAACTGGTACAGATACGCAGTATTTT. The encoded protein is CASRNSLTGTDTQYF.

This clonotype was counted only a few times. The V call is TRBV19, the J call TRBJ1-1; 8 nucleotides agree with TRBD1. Germline CDR1 and CDR2: LNHDA and SQIVND (reference sequence). V lost 6 bases, J lost 0 bases, and 3 bases stayed unmatched. This CDR3 spans 14 amino acids. CDR3 loop: CASRQGAVNTEAFF. As DNA, the CDR3 is TGTGCCAGTAGGCAGGGGGCCGTGAACACTGAAGCTTTCTTT.

The gene calls are TRBV5-8 and TRBJ2-3; 9 bases match TRBD2. With 4 bases clipped from V and 6 bases from J, the junction kept 6 bases outside the gene matches. Per the germline V gene, CDR1 is SGHTS and CDR2 is YDEGEE. The CDR3 covers 14 residues. The CDR3: CASSKGLASDTQYF. DNA for the CDR3: TGTGCCAGCAGCAAGGGACTAGCATCGGATACGCAGTATTTT.

This clonotype came up many times. V is TRBV7-9 and J is TRBJ2-1; D call uncertain. CDR3 length: 8 amino acids. Germline V gene lookup returns CDR1 SEHNR and CDR2 FQNEAQ (reference sequence). Between the trimmed V and J ends, which lost 5 bases and 13 bases, there was a span of 3 bases. This CDR3 reads CASSHQFF. The CDR3 coding sequence is TGTGCCAGCAGCCATCAGTTCTTC.

Worth noting for this clonotype: A much larger clone differs by one base, so this may be a read error. The chain employs TRBV4-2 and TRBJ1-1; maybe TRBD1 (6 bases). The CDR3 is 15 amino acids. Germline V gene sequence: CDR1 LGHNA, CDR2 YNFKEQ. Trimming cost V 5 bases and J 0 bases, with 13 bases left between them. CDR3 sequence reads: CASSARQDVNTEAFF. The CDR3 bases are TGTGCCAGCAGCGCTCGACAGGATGTGAACACTGAAGCTTTCTTT.

The J gene is TRBJ2-1, the V gene TRBV28, with D tentatively TRBD1 (5 bases). The length of the CDR3 is 14 residues. Germline values: CDR1 MDHEN, CDR2 SYDVKM. Trimming took off 5 bases at V and 3 bases at J, with 11 bases between the two ends. CDR3 sequence: CASSPGFGYNEQFF. In DNA form, the CDR3 reads TGTGCCAGCAGTCCAGGGTTCGGCTACAATGAGCAGTTCTTC. The full variable domain, rest sourced from reference TRBV28 and TRBJ2-1, is DVKVTQSSRYLVKRTGEKVFLECVQDMDHENMFWYRQDPGLGLRLIYFSYDVKMKEKGDIPEGYSVSREKKERFSLILESASTNQTSMYLCASSPGFGYNEQFFGPGTRLTVL.

In this sample, this clonotype turned up many times. The chain is built from TRBV5-6 and TRBJ2-3, with D possibly matching TRBD2 (5 bases). CDR3 size: 13 residues. Trimming cost V 3 bases and J 3 bases, with 8 bases left between them. Germline CDR1 reads SGHDT; CDR2 reads YYEEEE. In nucleotides, the CDR3 is TGTGCCAGCAGCTCTGGAGGAACAGATACGCAGTATTTT. It yields the protein CASSSGGTDTQYF.

This clonotype has a count of ten or more. This chain links TRBV20-1 with TRBJ1-2; D possibly corresponds to TRBD1 (5 bases). CDR1 DFQATT and CDR2 SNEGSKA come from the germline V gene (reference sequence). CDR3 length equals 13 residues. V was trimmed by 6 bases and J by 4 bases, leaving 15 bases between them. The CDR3 nucleotides read TGCAGTGCCTTACAACAGGACGGCTATGGCTACACCTTC. It encodes CSALQQDGYGYTF.

The table lists this clonotype with many counts. The chain carries TRBV7-2 and TRBJ2-1; no definite D call. Germline V gene sequence: CDR1 SGHTA, CDR2 FQGNSA. The CDR3 spans 16 residues. V lost 5 bases and J lost 3, with 17 bases in between. CDR3 nucleotide sequence: TGTGCCAGCAGCCACGGACCCGAGTTTGGCTACAATGAGCAGTTCTTC. This sequence encodes CASSHGPEFGYNEQFF.

There are many counts of this clonotype. The chain is built from TRBV6-1 and TRBJ1-1; D is undetermined. V gave up 4 bases and J gave up 0 bases, with 9 bases separating them. CDR3 length equals 14 residues. Germline V gene lookup returns CDR1 MNHNS and CDR2 SASEGT. The CDR3 DNA sequence: TGTGCCAGCAGTGGGTTCGACTTGAACACTGAAGCTTTCTTT. It codes for CASSGFDLNTEAFF.

This chain links TRBV2 with TRBJ2-3; D is ambiguous. V was pared by 0 bases and J by 2 bases, with 9 bases between. The CDR3 extends over 15 amino acids. CDR1 SNHLY and CDR2 FYNNEI come from the germline V gene. The CDR3 loop reads CASSEAFGFTDTQYF. For the CDR3, the DNA is TGTGCCAGCAGTGAAGCGTTTGGCTTCACAGATACGCAGTATTTT.

This clonotype was counted at least ten times. V is TRBV6-6 and J is TRBJ1-4, with 7 bases that match TRBD1. The CDR3 has 14 residues. Germline V CDR1 and CDR2: MNHNY, SVGAGI (reference sequence). The trim removed 5 bases at V and 4 bases at J, leaving 4 bases unmatched. The CDR3 loop is CASSIGGFNEKLFF. For the CDR3, the DNA is TGTGCCAGCAGTATAGGGGGCTTTAATGAAAAACTGTTTTTT.